The clone carrying this T cell receptor beta chain has just a few counts. What it binds is unknown. This sample was included in a study of T cells after yellow fever vaccination. Study results and limitations: Reappearance after the booster was observed for most primary-vaccination clones (about 96% CD4, approximately 90% CD8).

It was through 5'RACE template switching that TCR cDNA was made, with a universal primer site and UMIs added. Via MiXCR, TCRdb re-called the 5' RACE reads, giving one row per CDR3 protein. This table has about 350,000 distinct CDR3 sequences, around 12% appearing once. The germline V gene encodes CDR1 SGHVS and CDR2 FQNEAQ. Trimming took 0 bases from V and 4 from J, leaving 18 bases between them. This CDR3 is built from 17 residues. The chain couples TRBV7-8 to TRBJ1-1; D is possibly TRBD1 (6 bases). The source was CD4+ T cells sorted from PBMCs, collected 15 days after the yellow fever booster vaccination. The TCR comes from a man between 18 and 35 years old who received the YFV17D yellow fever vaccine. CDR3 sequence: CASSLAILGRRGTEAFF. Here the CDR3 DNA reads TGTGCCAGCAGCTTAGCAATTTTAGGTCGCAGGGGCACTGAAGCTTTCTTT.